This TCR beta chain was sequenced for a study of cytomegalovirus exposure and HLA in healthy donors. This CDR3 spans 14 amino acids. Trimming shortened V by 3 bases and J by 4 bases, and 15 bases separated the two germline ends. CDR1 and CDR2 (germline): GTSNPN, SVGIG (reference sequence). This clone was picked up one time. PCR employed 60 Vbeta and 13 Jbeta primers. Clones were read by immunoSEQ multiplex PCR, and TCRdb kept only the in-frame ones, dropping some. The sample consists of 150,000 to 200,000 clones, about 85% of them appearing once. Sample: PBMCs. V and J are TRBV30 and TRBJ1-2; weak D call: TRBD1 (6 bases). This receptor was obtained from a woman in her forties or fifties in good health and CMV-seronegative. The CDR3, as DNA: TGTGCCTGGAGACCTATAGGACAGAGCTATGGCTACACCTTC. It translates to CAWRPIGQSYGYTF.